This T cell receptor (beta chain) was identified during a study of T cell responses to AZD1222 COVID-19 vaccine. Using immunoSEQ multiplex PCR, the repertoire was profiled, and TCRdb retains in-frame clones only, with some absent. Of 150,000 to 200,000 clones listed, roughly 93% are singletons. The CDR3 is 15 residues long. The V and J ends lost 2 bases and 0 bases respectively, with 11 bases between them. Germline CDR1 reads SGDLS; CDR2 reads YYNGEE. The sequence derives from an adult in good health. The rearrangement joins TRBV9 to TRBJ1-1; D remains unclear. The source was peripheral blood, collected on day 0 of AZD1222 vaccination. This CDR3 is CASSVGGVMNTEAFF. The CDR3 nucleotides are TGTGCCAGCAGCGTTGGAGGAGTTATGAACACTGAAGCTTTCTTT.